The rows below give T cell receptor beta chains drawn from one sample of a study of T-cell reconstitution after alpha-beta-depleted transplantation in children. TCRdb used MiXCR to reprocess the PCR reads, holding one entry per CDR3 protein. The sample has about 640,000 distinct CDR3 sequences, approximately 16% seen once. The input for sequencing was PBMCs from the stem cell graft donor, taken from the stem cell graft. The receptors were sampled from a human donor who donated a stem cell graft to a child with acute myeloid leukemia. CDR3s include the opening cysteine and the closing phenylalanine or tryptophan. D genes are given only for firm matches. The size entry is marked missing in some rows and otherwise reads once, few, many or a size class.

CDR3	DNA	size	V	J	D
CASSYSQWRGELFF	TGTGCCAGCAGTTACTCACAGTGGAGAGGGGAGCTGTTTTTT	few	TRBV6-5	TRBJ2-2	NA
CSAKAAGTANTNQPQHF	TGCAGTGCTAAAGCGGCCGGGACCGCGAATACTAATCAGCCCCAGCATTTT	NA	TRBV20-1	TRBJ1-5	NA
CSVGTSGGPITQYF	TGCAGCGTCGGGACTAGCGGGGGCCCTATAACGCAGTATTTT	many	TRBV29-1	TRBJ2-3	TRBD2
CSVGSVETQYF	TGCAGCGTTGGAAGTGTCGAGACCCAGTACTTC	many	TRBV29-1	TRBJ2-5	NA
CASREMPGQGSEQYF	TGTGCCAGCAGGGAAATGCCGGGACAGGGATCCGAGCAGTACTTC	NA	TRBV7-2	TRBJ2-7	TRBD1
CSAHDRGRGQPQHF	TGCAGTGCCCACGACAGGGGCCGAGGGCAGCCCCAGCATTTT	many	TRBV20-1	TRBJ1-5	TRBD1
CASSLLAGAGDTQYF	TGTGCCAGCAGTCTACTAGCGGGGGCCGGGGATACGCAGTATTTT	NA	TRBV12-3/TRBV12-4	TRBJ2-3	TRBD2
CASTRDGNTEAFF	TGTGCCAGCACCCGGGACGGGAACACTGAAGCTTTCTTT	NA	TRBV2	TRBJ1-1	NA
CSVVQGTEAFF	TGCAGCGTCGTACAGGGGACTGAGGCTTTCTTT	many	TRBV29-1	TRBJ1-1	TRBD1
CASSPTGGTSYNEQFF	TGTGCCAGCAGCCCGACCGGCGGGACATCCTACAATGAGCAGTTCTTC	NA	TRBV7-8	TRBJ2-1	NA
CSASRPYNEQFF	TGCAGTGCTAGTCGGCCCTACAATGAGCAGTTCTTC	many	TRBV20-1	TRBJ2-1	NA
CASSLASRSSADTEAFF	TGTGCCAGCAGCTTAGCAAGTCGTTCATCGGCTGACACTGAAGCTTTCTTT	NA	TRBV7-2	TRBJ1-1	NA
CASSQRDRGSPLHF	TGTGCCAGCAGTCAGAGGGACAGGGGCTCACCCCTCCACTTT	few	TRBV12-3/TRBV12-4	TRBJ1-6	TRBD1
CASSVPPDTNTEAFF	TGTGCCAGCAGTGTGCCCCCCGATACGAACACTGAAGCTTTCTTT	NA	TRBV14	TRBJ1-1	NA
CSATYLGASTDTQYF	TGCAGTGCTACATATCTCGGGGCAAGCACAGATACGCAGTATTTT	many	TRBV20-1	TRBJ2-3	NA
CSARNDIAGRYEQYF	TGCAGTGCTCGAAATGATATAGCGGGGAGGTACGAGCAGTACTTC	few	TRBV20-1	TRBJ2-7	TRBD2
CASSLAGNVRNTEAFF	TGTGCCAGCAGCTTAGCCGGGAATGTGAGGAACACTGAAGCTTTCTTT	few	TRBV7-2	TRBJ1-1	NA
CASRKDRLQETQYF	TGTGCCAGCCGCAAGGACAGACTACAAGAGACCCAGTACTTC	NA	TRBV12-3/TRBV12-4	TRBJ2-5	NA
CASSSGRYQETQYF	TGTGCCAGCTCTAGCGGGCGTTACCAAGAGACCCAGTACTTC	many	TRBV2	TRBJ2-5	TRBD2
CASSQDYGRIAYF	TGTGCCAGCAGCCAAGATTATGGCCGGATTGCGTATTTT	many	TRBV4-2	TRBJ2-3	NA
CASPPIRDRGYNEQFF	TGTGCCAGCCCCCCCATCCGGGACAGGGGTTACAATGAGCAGTTCTTC	NA	TRBV7-9	TRBJ2-1	TRBD1
CASSSTGPDTQYF	TGCGCCAGCAGCTCAACAGGGCCAGATACGCAGTATTTT	many	TRBV5-1	TRBJ2-3	NA
CSASPSSQAKNIQYF	TGCAGTGCTAGCCCCTCGAGCCAAGCCAAAAACATTCAGTACTTC	many	TRBV20-1	TRBJ2-4	NA
CASSLAGSQGYEQYF	TGTGCCAGCAGCTTAGCGGGGTCACAGGGCTACGAGCAGTACTTC	few	TRBV7-2	TRBJ2-7	NA
CSVEGHPTGAQETQYF	TGCAGCGTTGAAGGCCATCCGACAGGGGCGCAAGAGACCCAGTACTTC	NA	TRBV29-1	TRBJ2-5	TRBD1
CASRPDRAEQYF	TGTGCCAGCAGGCCGGACAGGGCCGAGCAGTACTTC	many	TRBV12-3/TRBV12-4	TRBJ2-7	TRBD1
CASSTGQDLNQPQHF	TGCGCCAGCAGCACCGGGCAGGACCTCAATCAGCCCCAGCATTTT	few	TRBV5-1	TRBJ1-5	NA
CSASWDRGTEAFF	TGCAGTGCTTCATGGGACAGGGGCACTGAAGCTTTCTTT	many	TRBV20-1	TRBJ1-1	TRBD1
CATSDSVAGGHEQFF	TGTGCCACCAGTGATTCGGTAGCGGGGGGGCATGAGCAGTTCTTC	few	TRBV24-1	TRBJ2-1	TRBD2
CASSLGPQTGGTEAFF	TGTGCCAGCAGTTTAGGCCCTCAAACAGGGGGGACTGAAGCTTTCTTT	NA	TRBV28	TRBJ1-1	TRBD1
CASSTDRGRDEKLFF	TGCGCCAGCAGTACCGACAGGGGGAGGGATGAAAAACTGTTTTTT	many	TRBV5-1	TRBJ1-4	TRBD1